A single sample is the source of the 12 T cell receptor beta chains below, sequenced in a study of shared T cell receptors in the human thymus. The method was immunoSEQ multiplex PCR; TCRdb's version includes in-frame clones alone and lacks a portion of them. The sample lists fewer than 700,000 clones; roughly 88% were seen once. In addition, the sample was reused for a study of human thymus T cells.

The sequencing input was thymocytes. Receptors were obtained from a boy under three years old with a congenital heart defect.

This clone was seen just once. J is TRBJ2-7 and V is TRBV5-1; 14 nucleotides agree with TRBD2. V gave up 0 bases and J gave up 3 bases; unmatched junction bases: 2. There are 16 residues in the CDR3. Germline V CDR1 and CDR2: SGHRS, YFSETQ. CDR3 nucleotide sequence: TGCGCCAGCAGCTTGGAGGGGACTAGCGGGGGCTACGAGCAGTACTTC. Protein: CASSLEGTSGGYEQYF.

V is TRBV7-6 and J is TRBJ2-5, with 7 bases that match TRBD2. The CDR3 length is 14 residues. Germline V gene sequence: CDR1 SGHVS, CDR2 FNYEAQ. V shed 5 bases and J 5 bases; nucleotides not matched to a gene: 8. DNA of the CDR3: TGTGCCAGCAGCCAAGGGTGGGGGGGGGAGACCCAGTACTTC. Residues: CASSQGWGGETQYF.

The chain has TRBV19 and TRBJ2-1, with 7 bases aligning to TRBD2. The V and J ends lost 5 bases and 2 bases, in that order; junction bases with no gene match: 6. The length of the CDR3 is 15 residues. Germline values: CDR1 LNHDA, CDR2 SQIVND (reference sequence). CDR3 loop: CASSPLAGAYNEQFF. The CDR3 region has the DNA TGTGCCAGTAGTCCCCTGGCGGGGGCCTACAATGAGCAGTTCTTC.

The chain carries TRBV7-9 and TRBJ2-7; D might be TRBD2 (5 bases). Germline-derived CDR1 and CDR2 are SEHNR and FQNEAQ (reference sequence). The CDR3 has 12 amino acids. Trimming removed 5 bases at V and 8 bases at J, with 13 bases between. The CDR3 loop is CASSLRGIKQYF. DNA for the CDR3: TGTGCCAGCAGCCTACGAGGGATCAAGCAGTACTTC.

The V call is TRBV5-4, the J call TRBJ2-7; 13 bases map to TRBD2. V trimming: 2 bases; J trimming: 2 bases; junction bases outside the gene matches: 7. CDR1 is SGHNT and CDR2 is YYREEE in the germline V gene (reference sequence). The length of the CDR3 is 17 residues. CDR3 sequence (DNA): TGTGCCAGCAGCTTCCGGACTAGCGGGAGTTTAGCCTACGAGCAGTACTTC. The encoded protein is CASSFRTSGSLAYEQYF.

The chain couples TRBV2 to TRBJ2-3; TRBD2 matches at 8 bases. CDR1 SNHLY and CDR2 FYNNEI come from the germline V gene. The length of the CDR3 is 15 residues. The trim removed 6 bases at V and 1 base at J, leaving 6 bases unmatched. CDR3 in amino acids: CASRSSGPRTDTQYF. The CDR3 coding sequence is TGTGCCAGCAGATCTAGCGGGCCCCGCACAGATACGCAGTATTTT. Filled out from reference TRBV2 and TRBJ2-3, the complete variable domain reads EPEVTQTPSHQVTQMGQEVILRCVPISNHLYFYWYRQILGQKVEFLVSFYNNEISEKSEIFDDQFSVERPDGSNFTLKIRSTKLEDSAMYFCASRSSGPRTDTQYFGPGTRLTVL.

V is TRBV7-2 and J is TRBJ2-7, with 12 positions matching TRBD2. This CDR3 has 15 amino acids. J lost 2 bases, V lost 5 bases, and 4 bases had no gene match. CDR1 is SGHTA and CDR2 is FQGNSA in the germline V gene. As DNA, the CDR3 is TGTGCCAGCAGCCCTCTAGCGGGAGGGACCTACGAGCAGTACTTC. Amino acid sequence: CASSPLAGGTYEQYF.

With respect to this clone: Other DNA sequences from this sample encode an identical CDR3 as well. V is TRBV11-2 and J is TRBJ2-5; 13 bases map to TRBD2. In germline, CDR1 is SGHAT, CDR2 FQNNGV. V shed 4 bases and J 5 bases; nucleotides not matched to a gene: 4. The CDR3 runs 15 residues. As DNA, the CDR3 is TGTGCCAGCAGCTATGGACTAGCGGGAGTGGAGACCCAGTACTTC. Amino acid sequence: CASSYGLAGVETQYF.

The gene calls are TRBV28 and TRBJ2-7; a possible D gene is TRBD2 (5 bases). Trimming removed 7 bases at V and 4 bases at J, with 11 bases between. The CDR3 is made up of 12 amino acids. The V gene's germline CDR1 is MDHEN and CDR2 SYDVKM. CDR3 sequence: CASTPGRYEQYF. The CDR3 region has the DNA TGTGCCAGCACACCGGGGAGATACGAGCAGTACTTC.

Turning to this clone: The same CDR3 also results from other DNA sequences found in this sample. The chain links TRBV9 to TRBJ2-7, with 12 nucleotides matching TRBD1. Trimming cost V 3 bases and J 7 bases; bases outside gene matches: 5. From germline, CDR1 is SGDLS and CDR2 YYNGEE. This CDR3 region has 14 residues. The CDR3 sequence: CASSARDRGREQYF. Written as DNA, the CDR3 is TGTGCCAGCAGCGCAAGGGACAGGGGGCGAGAGCAGTACTTC.

This chain links TRBV7-8 with TRBJ2-5, with D perhaps TRBD2 (6 bases). Germline V gene data show CDR1 as SGHVS and CDR2 as FQNEAQ. This CDR3 region has 15 residues. Trimming took 1 base from V and 5 from J, leaving 14 bases between them. Here the CDR3 reads CASSLVEGSTETQYF. The CDR3 coding sequence is TGTGCCAGCAGCTTAGTGGAGGGGTCAACCGAGACCCAGTACTTC.

The V gene is TRBV11-3, the J gene TRBJ1-5, with a tentative D call TRBD1 (6 bases). This CDR3 region has 16 residues. Trimming cost V 3 bases and J 9 bases, with 21 bases left between them. Germline V lookup: CDR1 SGHNT, CDR2 YENEEA. The CDR3 loop is CASSLADRRKVWPQHF. The CDR3 bases are TGTGCCAGCAGCTTGGCCGACAGGAGGAAGGTTTGGCCCCAGCATTTT.